The rows below give T cell receptor beta chains drawn from one sample of a study of OX40 agonist ivuxolimab in advanced cancers. Method: immunoSEQ multiplex PCR; TCRdb's copy keeps in-frame clones and lacks some. In the table there are approximately 77,000 clones, less than 95% of which are singletons. Source: CD4+ or CD8+ T cells sorted from blood, taken in a trial of the OX40 agonist ivuxolimab. The receptors originated from an adult with an advanced solid tumor such as melanoma, head and neck, liver or kidney cancer. The CDR3 runs from the conserved cysteine through the conserved F or W. Fields, in order: D gene, J gene, CDR3 length, V gene, clone size, CDR3 DNA, CDR3 protein. D genes are given only for firm matches. Clone size is shown for a subset of rows, as once, few, many or a class of expanded clone.

D gene: NA; J gene: TRBJ1-4; CDR3 length: 15; V gene: TRBV7-9; clone size: NA; CDR3 DNA: TGTGCCAGCAGCCCCGGGGACCAAGCAAGGGAAAAACTGTTTTTT; CDR3 protein: CASSPGDQAREKLFF
D gene: NA; J gene: TRBJ2-7; CDR3 length: 14; V gene: TRBV13; clone size: NA; CDR3 DNA: TGTGCCAGCAGCCCGACGGTACCTATAAACGGGCAGTACTTC; CDR3 protein: CASSPTVPINGQYF
D gene: TRBD2; J gene: TRBJ2-1; CDR3 length: 15; V gene: TRBV5-1; clone size: NA; CDR3 DNA: TGCGCCAGCAGCCCAAGGACTAGCAATGAGGGTGAGCAGTTCTTC; CDR3 protein: CASSPRTSNEGEQFF
D gene: TRBD1; J gene: TRBJ2-2; CDR3 length: 14; V gene: TRBV2; clone size: NA; CDR3 DNA: TGTGCCAGCAGTGAAAGGGGGCAGGGAGGGGAGCTGTTTTTT; CDR3 protein: CASSERGQGGELFF
D gene: NA; J gene: TRBJ2-5; CDR3 length: 16; V gene: TRBV5-1; clone size: NA; CDR3 DNA: TGCGCCAGCAGTGAAGGTCGGAGGGGAGACCCAGAGACCCAGTACTTC; CDR3 protein: CASSEGRRGDPETQYF
D gene: NA; J gene: TRBJ1-2; CDR3 length: 13; V gene: TRBV5-5; clone size: NA; CDR3 DNA: TGTGCCAGCAGCTTGGATCTCGCCTATGGCTACACCTTC; CDR3 protein: CASSLDLAYGYTF
D gene: TRBD2; J gene: TRBJ2-3; CDR3 length: 18; V gene: TRBV7-9; clone size: once; CDR3 DNA: TGTGCCAGCACCCCCTCGGCTAGCGGGAGGAGTAGCACAGATACGCAGTATTTT; CDR3 protein: CASTPSASGRSSTDTQYF
D gene: TRBD1; J gene: TRBJ1-1; CDR3 length: 14; V gene: TRBV7-6; clone size: NA; CDR3 DNA: TGTGCCAGCAGCGGGAACAGGGGGCCTGCTGAAGCTTTCTTT; CDR3 protein: CASSGNRGPAEAFF
D gene: TRBD2; J gene: TRBJ2-3; CDR3 length: 15; V gene: TRBV2; clone size: NA; CDR3 DNA: TGTGCCAGCAGTGGGACTAGCGCAAGCACAGATACGCAGTATTTT; CDR3 protein: CASSGTSASTDTQYF
D gene: TRBD1; J gene: TRBJ1-3; CDR3 length: 16; V gene: TRBV5-1; clone size: NA; CDR3 DNA: TGCGCCAGCAGCAACGGACAGGCCAGCTCTGGAAACACCATATATTTT; CDR3 protein: CASSNGQASSGNTIYF
D gene: NA; J gene: TRBJ1-2; CDR3 length: 14; V gene: TRBV28; clone size: NA; CDR3 DNA: TGTGCCAGCCAGACGGGAACAGCCGTTGATGGCTACACCTTC; CDR3 protein: CASQTGTAVDGYTF
D gene: TRBD1; J gene: TRBJ2-3; CDR3 length: 16; V gene: TRBV5-4; clone size: NA; CDR3 DNA: TGTGCCAGCAGCTTGTTGTGGACAGGAAGCACAGATACGCAGTATTTT; CDR3 protein: CASSLLWTGSTDTQYF
D gene: NA; J gene: TRBJ2-3; CDR3 length: 17; V gene: TRBV4-1; clone size: NA; CDR3 DNA: TGCGCCAGCAGCCAAGAGCGTGCCACCATAAGCACAGATACGCAGTATTTT; CDR3 protein: CASSQERATISTDTQYF
D gene: TRBD1; J gene: TRBJ2-7; CDR3 length: 15; V gene: TRBV11-2; clone size: few; CDR3 DNA: TGTGCCAGCAGCTCAAGGGACAGGCACTCCTACGAGCAGTACTTC; CDR3 protein: CASSSRDRHSYEQYF
D gene: NA; J gene: TRBJ2-7; CDR3 length: 11; V gene: TRBV29-1; clone size: NA; CDR3 DNA: TGCAGGTCCAGGGGCACCTACGAGCAGTACTTC; CDR3 protein: CRSRGTYEQYF
D gene: NA; J gene: TRBJ1-6; CDR3 length: 16; V gene: TRBV28; clone size: NA; CDR3 DNA: TGTGCCAGCAGTCCCCCCTTACATTTCCCGTCTTCACCCCTCCACTTT; CDR3 protein: CASSPPLHFPSSPLHF
D gene: NA; J gene: TRBJ2-1; CDR3 length: 16; V gene: TRBV4-2; clone size: NA; CDR3 DNA: TGTGCCAGCAGCCAAGCCGCCGGGACTTTCCGCAATGAGCAGTTCTTC; CDR3 protein: CASSQAAGTFRNEQFF
D gene: NA; J gene: TRBJ1-5; CDR3 length: 14; V gene: TRBV6-5; clone size: once; CDR3 DNA: TGTGCCAGCAGTTATAGAGGGGTAAGACAGCCCCAGCATTTT; CDR3 protein: CASSYRGVRQPQHF
D gene: NA; J gene: TRBJ2-7; CDR3 length: 13; V gene: TRBV7-6; clone size: NA; CDR3 DNA: TGTGCCAGCAGCTTAGTCGGGGGCGGCGAGCAGTACTTC; CDR3 protein: CASSLVGGGEQYF
D gene: NA; J gene: TRBJ2-2; CDR3 length: 15; V gene: TRBV2; clone size: once; CDR3 DNA: TGTGCCACCTCCCCCCGGACAGCGAACACCGGGGAGCTGTTTTTT; CDR3 protein: CATSPRTANTGELFF
D gene: NA; J gene: TRBJ2-5; CDR3 length: 12; V gene: TRBV29-1; clone size: NA; CDR3 DNA: TGCAGCGTTGCTGAGCCGCAAGAGACCCAGTACTTC; CDR3 protein: CSVAEPQETQYF
D gene: NA; J gene: TRBJ1-4; CDR3 length: 15; V gene: TRBV28; clone size: NA; CDR3 DNA: TGTGCCAGCAGTTTCCAGACAGGTGGGGGTGAAAAACTGTTTTTT; CDR3 protein: CASSFQTGGGEKLFF
D gene: NA; J gene: TRBJ2-2; CDR3 length: 13; V gene: TRBV28; clone size: NA; CDR3 DNA: TGTGCCAGCCGGGACTCACGGCCCGGGGAGCTGTTTTTT; CDR3 protein: CASRDSRPGELFF
D gene: TRBD2; J gene: TRBJ2-3; CDR3 length: 14; V gene: TRBV5-1; clone size: NA; CDR3 DNA: TGCGCCAGCAGCCTCGGGGGGTACACAGATACGCAGTATTTT; CDR3 protein: CASSLGGYTDTQYF
D gene: NA; J gene: TRBJ1-2; CDR3 length: 13; V gene: TRBV11-2; clone size: NA; CDR3 DNA: TGTGCCAGCAGCAGGACGGACAAGTATGGCTACACCTTC; CDR3 protein: CASSRTDKYGYTF
D gene: TRBD1; J gene: TRBJ1-2; CDR3 length: 16; V gene: TRBV18; clone size: NA; CDR3 DNA: TGTGCCAGCTCACCCGGACAGGGGGCGCAGATTCGTGGCTACACCTTC; CDR3 protein: CASSPGQGAQIRGYTF
D gene: NA; J gene: TRBJ1-3; CDR3 length: 13; V gene: TRBV11-2; clone size: NA; CDR3 DNA: TGTGCCAGCAGCCTCGAGACAGGAAACACCATATATTTT; CDR3 protein: CASSLETGNTIYF
D gene: TRBD2; J gene: TRBJ2-3; CDR3 length: 17; V gene: TRBV28; clone size: NA; CDR3 DNA: TGTGCCAGCAGTTCAAGTGGACTAGCGGGAGAGGGAGATACGCAGTATTTT; CDR3 protein: CASSSSGLAGEGDTQYF
D gene: TRBD1; J gene: TRBJ1-6; CDR3 length: 15; V gene: TRBV7-6; clone size: NA; CDR3 DNA: TGTGCCAGCAGACGCGGGACAGCGGATAATTCACCCCTCCACTTT; CDR3 protein: CASRRGTADNSPLHF
D gene: NA; J gene: TRBJ1-5; CDR3 length: 17; V gene: TRBV19; clone size: NA; CDR3 DNA: TGTGCCAGTAGTATAGGTGTAACAGGGTGGAGCAATCAGCCCCAGCATTTT; CDR3 protein: CASSIGVTGWSNQPQHF
D gene: TRBD2; J gene: TRBJ2-7; CDR3 length: 14; V gene: TRBV5-4; clone size: NA; CDR3 DNA: TGTGCCAGCAGTCGGACTAGCGGCTCCTACGAGCAGTACTTC; CDR3 protein: CASSRTSGSYEQYF
D gene: NA; J gene: TRBJ2-5; CDR3 length: 14; V gene: TRBV6-1; clone size: NA; CDR3 DNA: TGTGCCAGCAGGGATGCGGCGGGTAAGGAGACCCAGTACTTC; CDR3 protein: CASRDAAGKETQYF
D gene: TRBD1; J gene: TRBJ1-2; CDR3 length: 16; V gene: TRBV19; clone size: NA; CDR3 DNA: TGTGCCAGTAGTATAGAAGGGACAGCTAAGAACTATGGCTACACCTTC; CDR3 protein: CASSIEGTAKNYGYTF
D gene: TRBD1; J gene: TRBJ2-5; CDR3 length: 14; V gene: TRBV29-1; clone size: NA; CDR3 DNA: TGCAGCGGAACGGACAGGGGGCGCCGAGAGACCCAGTACTTC; CDR3 protein: CSGTDRGRRETQYF
D gene: TRBD2; J gene: TRBJ2-7; CDR3 length: 13; V gene: TRBV10-3; clone size: NA; CDR3 DNA: TGTGCCGTCTTAGCGGGGGGCTCCTACGAGCAGTACTTC; CDR3 protein: CAVLAGGSYEQYF
D gene: NA; J gene: TRBJ1-1; CDR3 length: 15; V gene: TRBV6-5; clone size: NA; CDR3 DNA: TGTGCGAGCGCCGACCCCGGGGGCAAGGGGACTGAAGCTTTCTTT; CDR3 protein: CASADPGGKGTEAFF
D gene: NA; J gene: TRBJ1-3; CDR3 length: 17; V gene: TRBV7-9; clone size: once; CDR3 DNA: TGTGCCAGCAGCTCATTAGAGGGGACAAACTCTGGAAACACCATATATTTT; CDR3 protein: CASSSLEGTNSGNTIYF
D gene: NA; J gene: TRBJ2-3; CDR3 length: 15; V gene: TRBV6-5; clone size: once; CDR3 DNA: TGTGCCAGCCAAGGGGCCTCCTCAATCGCAGATACGCAGTATTTT; CDR3 protein: CASQGASSIADTQYF
D gene: NA; J gene: TRBJ1-6; CDR3 length: 14; V gene: TRBV5-4; clone size: NA; CDR3 DNA: TGTGCCAGCAGGCGCCGGGAGAATAATTCACCCCTCCACTTT; CDR3 protein: CASRRRENNSPLHF
D gene: TRBD2; J gene: TRBJ2-5; CDR3 length: 15; V gene: TRBV28; clone size: NA; CDR3 DNA: TGTGCCAGCAGTAAAGCGGGGGGGCCGAGAGAGACCCAGTACTTC; CDR3 protein: CASSKAGGPRETQYF
D gene: NA; J gene: TRBJ2-2; CDR3 length: 15; V gene: TRBV5-1; clone size: once; CDR3 DNA: TGCGCCAGCAGCCCCTTAAGGGGGGGAACCGGGGAGCTGTTTTTT; CDR3 protein: CASSPLRGGTGELFF
D gene: NA; J gene: TRBJ1-1; CDR3 length: 14; V gene: TRBV9; clone size: NA; CDR3 DNA: TGTGCCAGCAGCCCCGAGGTCATCCGGGGTGAAGCTTTCTTT; CDR3 protein: CASSPEVIRGEAFF
D gene: NA; J gene: TRBJ2-1; CDR3 length: 14; V gene: TRBV6-5; clone size: NA; CDR3 DNA: TGTGCCAGCAGTTACCTGGGGCGGGATAATGAGCAGTTCTTC; CDR3 protein: CASSYLGRDNEQFF
D gene: TRBD2; J gene: TRBJ2-3; CDR3 length: 15; V gene: TRBV2; clone size: once; CDR3 DNA: TGTGCCAGCAGATTCGGACTAGCGGGAGCAGATACGCAGTATTTT; CDR3 protein: CASRFGLAGADTQYF
D gene: NA; J gene: TRBJ2-1; CDR3 length: 13; V gene: TRBV19; clone size: NA; CDR3 DNA: TGTGCCAGTACTGGCGGGGACTACAATGAGCAGTTCTTC; CDR3 protein: CASTGGDYNEQFF
D gene: NA; J gene: TRBJ2-4; CDR3 length: 15; V gene: TRBV5-1; clone size: once; CDR3 DNA: TGCGCCAGCAGCTTGGTGGGGGGGCGATTAAACATTCAGTACTTC; CDR3 protein: CASSLVGGRLNIQYF
D gene: TRBD2; J gene: TRBJ2-1; CDR3 length: 15; V gene: TRBV7-2; clone size: NA; CDR3 DNA: TGTGCCAGCAGCTTAGTTGGGGGAGGGCCCAATGAGCAGTTCTTC; CDR3 protein: CASSLVGGGPNEQFF
D gene: TRBD2; J gene: TRBJ2-3; CDR3 length: 14; V gene: TRBV10-3; clone size: NA; CDR3 DNA: TGTGCCGCTTCTAGCGGGGGTGACACAGATACGCAGTATTTT; CDR3 protein: CAASSGGDTDTQYF
D gene: NA; J gene: TRBJ2-1; CDR3 length: 15; V gene: TRBV2; clone size: NA; CDR3 DNA: TGTGCCAGCAGTGAAGCGGGGACACAAAACAATGAGCAGTTCTTC; CDR3 protein: CASSEAGTQNNEQFF
D gene: NA; J gene: TRBJ2-7; CDR3 length: 11; V gene: TRBV25-1; clone size: NA; CDR3 DNA: TGTGCCAGCAGTGTCGGCTACGAGCAGTACTTC; CDR3 protein: CASSVGYEQYF
D gene: TRBD2; J gene: TRBJ2-3; CDR3 length: 15; V gene: TRBV25-1; clone size: NA; CDR3 DNA: TGTGCCAGCACCCATGGACTAGCGGGAAAAGATACGCAGTATTTT; CDR3 protein: CASTHGLAGKDTQYF
D gene: TRBD1; J gene: TRBJ2-7; CDR3 length: 15; V gene: TRBV5-1; clone size: NA; CDR3 DNA: TGCGCCAGCAGCCCAGGACAGGGGACCACTTACGAGCAGTACTTC; CDR3 protein: CASSPGQGTTYEQYF
D gene: NA; J gene: TRBJ2-3; CDR3 length: 12; V gene: TRBV9; clone size: NA; CDR3 DNA: TGTGCCAGCAGCGTAGCTTCAGATACGCAGTATTTT; CDR3 protein: CASSVASDTQYF
D gene: TRBD2; J gene: TRBJ2-7; CDR3 length: 16; V gene: TRBV2; clone size: NA; CDR3 DNA: TGTGCCAGCAGTGAAGCGCCGGAACTAGCGGGGGGCGAGCAGTACTTC; CDR3 protein: CASSEAPELAGGEQYF
D gene: NA; J gene: TRBJ1-4; CDR3 length: 17; V gene: TRBV4-2; clone size: NA; CDR3 DNA: TGTGCCAGCAGCCAAGTAGCGGCCCCTTGGGGTAATGAAAAACTGTTTTTT; CDR3 protein: CASSQVAAPWGNEKLFF
D gene: NA; J gene: TRBJ2-1; CDR3 length: 15; V gene: TRBV7-9; clone size: NA; CDR3 DNA: TGTGCCAGCAGCCGCCTTTTGGTGGGGGGTAATGAGCAGTTCTTC; CDR3 protein: CASSRLLVGGNEQFF
D gene: NA; J gene: TRBJ2-1; CDR3 length: 13; V gene: TRBV18; clone size: NA; CDR3 DNA: TGTGCCAGCTCACCACCGCTCAGTAATGAGCAGTTCTTC; CDR3 protein: CASSPPLSNEQFF
D gene: NA; J gene: TRBJ2-2; CDR3 length: 13; V gene: TRBV30; clone size: NA; CDR3 DNA: TGTGCCTGGAGTAGGATCAACACCGGGGAGCTGTTTTTT; CDR3 protein: CAWSRINTGELFF
D gene: TRBD2; J gene: TRBJ2-7; CDR3 length: 15; V gene: TRBV10-2; clone size: NA; CDR3 DNA: TGCGCCAGCAGTGAGTCGGGACTAGGCTCCTACGAGCAGTACTTC; CDR3 protein: CASSESGLGSYEQYF
D gene: TRBD1; J gene: TRBJ2-6; CDR3 length: 17; V gene: TRBV2; clone size: NA; CDR3 DNA: TGTGCCAGCAGTTCCGGACAGGGGGCGTCTGGGGCCAACGTCCTGACTTTC; CDR3 protein: CASSSGQGASGANVLTF